Reported below is one T cell receptor beta chain. The antigen remains unidentified. This PCR relied on a set of 60 Vbeta primers and 13 Jbeta primers. Profiling relied on immunoSEQ multiplex PCR, and the TCRdb table lists in-frame clones only, not all of them. The sample lists 150,000 to 200,000 clones; roughly 80% were seen once. This entry belongs to a study of cytomegalovirus exposure and HLA in healthy donors. As for the study in general: Across roughly 400 genotyped donors, approximately 80% landed in the Caucasian-associated ancestry cluster. General study results and limits: Productive rates of about 90% or about 30% were seen for most TCR beta V segments in an earlier analysis. Specificity of three CMV-associated chains for CMV antigens was verified in vitro. It was taken for granted in presence/absence analyses that sequencing depth across donors was roughly uniform.

CDR3 size: 16 residues. The germline CDR1 and CDR2 sequences are WNHNN and SYGVQD (reference sequence). V was pared by 4 bases and J by 4 bases, with 9 bases of the junction left unmatched. The clonotype was recovered from a female donor in good health and CMV-seronegative. Sequenced input: PBMCs. V usage is TRBV10-1 and J usage is TRBJ2-1; 8 bases are a match to TRBD2. CDR3 in amino acids: CASSGRASGSYNEQFF. The CDR3 region has the DNA TGCGCCAGCAGTGGAAGGGCTAGCGGGTCTTACAATGAGCAGTTCTTC.